This TCR beta chain was recorded in a study of T cells after yellow fever vaccination. Study-wide context: The fractions with low cell numbers were processed using SMART-Seq v4 Ultra Low Input. Study findings and constraints: When the response was secondary, it was weaker but reached its peak faster, day 5 versus 15. Sorted repertoires could include abundant contaminating clonotypes from bulk cells.

There are 13 residues in the CDR3. Germline-derived CDR1 and CDR2 are LGHDT and YNNKEL (reference sequence). V was pared by 0 bases and J by 4 bases, with 6 bases between. This clonotype appeared a few times. Its specificity is not known. Template-switching 5'RACE yielded the TCR cDNA; a universal primer site and UMIs were added in the process. MiXCR was run by TCRdb on the 5' RACE reads, yielding one entry per CDR3 protein. The sample has some 340,000 distinct CDR3 sequences, approximately 12% seen once. The sequences come from CD4+ T cells sorted from PBMCs, collected 45 days after the yellow fever booster vaccination. This clonotype originated in a man between 18 and 29 years old who received the YFV17D yellow fever vaccine. The chain couples TRBV3-1 to TRBJ1-2; D is uncertain. The CDR3 is CASSQDWAYGYTF. CDR3 coding DNA: TGTGCCAGCAGCCAAGATTGGGCCTATGGCTACACCTTC.